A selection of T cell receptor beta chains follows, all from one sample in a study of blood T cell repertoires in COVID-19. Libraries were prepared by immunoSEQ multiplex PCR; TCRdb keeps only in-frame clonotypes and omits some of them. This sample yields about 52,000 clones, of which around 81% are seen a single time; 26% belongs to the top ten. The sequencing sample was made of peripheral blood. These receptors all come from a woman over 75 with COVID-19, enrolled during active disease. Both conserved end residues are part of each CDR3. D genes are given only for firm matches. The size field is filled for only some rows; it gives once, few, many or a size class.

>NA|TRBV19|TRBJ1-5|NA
CASSMSRRSGGQPQHF
TGTGCCAGTAGTATGAGCAGAAGGTCGGGAGGGCAGCCCCAGCATTTT
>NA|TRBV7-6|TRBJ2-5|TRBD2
CASSRVPGLEQETQYF
TGTGCCAGCAGCAGAGTACCGGGACTAGAGCAAGAGACCCAGTACTTC
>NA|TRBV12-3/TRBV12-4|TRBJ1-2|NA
CASSFDGWSGYTF
TGTGCCAGCAGTTTCGATGGTTGGAGTGGCTACACCTTC
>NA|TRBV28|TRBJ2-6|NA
CASSLIPQGANVLTF
TGTGCCAGCAGTTTGATACCTCAGGGGGCCAACGTCCTGACTTTC
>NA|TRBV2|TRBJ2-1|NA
CASRRSYNEQFF
TGTGCCAGCAGGCGCTCATACAATGAGCAGTTCTTC
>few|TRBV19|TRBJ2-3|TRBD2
CASNPQGLAGGTQYF
TGTGCCAGTAACCCTCAGGGTCTAGCGGGAGGTACGCAGTATTTT
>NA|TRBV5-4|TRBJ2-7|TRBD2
CASSLALAGEYEQYF
TGTGCCAGCAGCTTGGCTCTAGCGGGAGAGTACGAGCAGTACTTC
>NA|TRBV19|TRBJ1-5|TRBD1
CASSPSGGGSRNQPQHF
TGTGCCAGTAGTCCCTCAGGGGGAGGAAGTCGCAATCAGCCCCAGCATTTT
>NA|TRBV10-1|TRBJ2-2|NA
CASSGQRVGELFF
TGCGCCAGCAGTGGCCAGCGGGTCGGGGAGCTGTTTTTT
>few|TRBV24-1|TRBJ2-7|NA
CATSDLGVQYF
TGTGCCACCAGTGATTTAGGGGTGCAGTACTTC
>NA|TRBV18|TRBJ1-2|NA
CASSPERDYGYTF
TGTGCCAGCTCACCCGAACGGGATTATGGCTACACCTTC
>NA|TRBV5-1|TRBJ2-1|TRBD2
CASSLEAGVYNEQFF
TGCGCCAGCAGCCTCGAGGCGGGAGTCTACAATGAGCAGTTCTTC
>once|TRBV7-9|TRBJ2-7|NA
CASSTSGSYEQYF
TGTGCCAGCAGCACTAGTGGCAGCTACGAGCAGTACTTC
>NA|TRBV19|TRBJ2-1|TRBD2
CASSILAGGHNEQFF
TGTGCCAGTAGTATTTTAGCGGGTGGTCACAATGAGCAGTTCTTC
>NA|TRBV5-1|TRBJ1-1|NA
CASSMDGGNNEAFF
TGCGCCAGCAGCATGGATGGAGGGAACAATGAAGCTTTCTTT
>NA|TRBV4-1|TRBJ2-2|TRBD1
CASSQKGDPMDRGFTGELFF
TGCGCCAGCAGCCAAAAGGGGGACCCGATGGACAGGGGGTTCACCGGGGAGCTGTTTTTT
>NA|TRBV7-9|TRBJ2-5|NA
CASSLAGGGETQYF
TGTGCCAGCAGCTTAGCAGGTGGGGGGGAGACCCAGTACTTC
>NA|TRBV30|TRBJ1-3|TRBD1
CAWNRDSINSGNTIYF
TGTGCCTGGAACCGGGACAGCATCAACTCTGGAAACACCATATATTTT
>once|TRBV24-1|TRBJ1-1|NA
CATLLAGDTEAFF
TGTGCCACCCTTCTCGCGGGGGACACTGAAGCTTTCTTT
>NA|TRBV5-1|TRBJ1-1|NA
CASSLTANTEAFF
TGCGCCAGCAGCCTGACAGCGAACACTGAAGCTTTCTTT
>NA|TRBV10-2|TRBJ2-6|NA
CASSSGANVLTF
TGCGCCAGCTCATCTGGGGCCAACGTCCTGACTTTC
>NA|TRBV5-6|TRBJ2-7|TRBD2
CASSPGTSGSVYEQYF
TGTGCCAGCAGCCCTGGGACTAGCGGGAGTGTCTACGAGCAGTACTTC
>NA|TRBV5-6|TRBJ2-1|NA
CASSLGQTRSNEQFF
TGTGCCAGCAGCTTGGGACAGACTAGGTCGAATGAGCAGTTCTTC
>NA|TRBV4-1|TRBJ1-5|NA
CASSQVMVEGGQPQHF
TGCGCCAGCAGCCAAGTTATGGTAGAGGGCGGTCAGCCCCAGCATTTT
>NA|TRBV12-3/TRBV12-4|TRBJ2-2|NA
CASSAGELFF
TGTGCCAGCTCCGCCGGGGAGCTGTTTTTT
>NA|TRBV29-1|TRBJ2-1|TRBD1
CSVRPRDRGLHNEQFF
TGCAGCGTTCGGCCCCGGGACAGGGGGCTGCACAATGAGCAGTTCTTC
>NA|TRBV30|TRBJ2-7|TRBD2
CAYKQGTSGTYEQYF
TGTGCCTATAAACAGGGGACTAGCGGAACCTACGAGCAGTACTTC
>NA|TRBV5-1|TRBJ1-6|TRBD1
CASSLAGTANSPLHF
TGCGCCAGCAGCTTGGCCGGGACAGCTAATTCACCCCTCCACTTT
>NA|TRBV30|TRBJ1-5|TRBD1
CAWSMTGAQPQHF
TGTGCCTGGAGTATGACAGGGGCTCAGCCCCAGCATTTT
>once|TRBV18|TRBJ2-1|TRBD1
CASSNRQGAGEQFF
TGTGCCAGCTCAAATAGACAGGGGGCAGGTGAGCAGTTCTTC
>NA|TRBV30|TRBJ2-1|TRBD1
CAGDRGYNEQFF
TGTGCCGGGGACAGGGGCTACAATGAGCAGTTCTTC
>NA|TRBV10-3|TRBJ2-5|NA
CAISDRTGLKETQYF
TGTGCCATCAGCGATAGGACTGGCCTTAAAGAGACCCAGTACTTC
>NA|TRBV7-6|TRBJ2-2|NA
CASSLDRENTGELFF
TGTGCCAGCAGCTTAGACCGGGAGAACACCGGGGAGCTGTTTTTT
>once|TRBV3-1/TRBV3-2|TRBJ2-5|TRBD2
CASSQGTSGPQETQYF
TGTGCCAGCAGCCAAGGAACTAGCGGGCCACAAGAGACCCAGTACTTC
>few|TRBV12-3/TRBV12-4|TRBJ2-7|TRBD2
CASRQGGSGEQYF
TGTGCCAGCAGGCAGGGAGGGTCGGGCGAGCAGTACTTC
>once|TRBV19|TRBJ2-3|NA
CASSISTSTDTQYF
TGTGCCAGTAGTATTAGTACCTCCACAGATACGCAGTATTTT
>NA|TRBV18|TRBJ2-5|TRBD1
CASSPPGQGTKTQYF
TGTGCCAGCTCACCACCGGGACAGGGTACAAAGACCCAGTACTTC
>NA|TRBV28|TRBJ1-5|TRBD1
CASTIQGDYQPQHF
TGTGCCAGCACGATACAGGGGGATTATCAGCCCCAGCATTTT
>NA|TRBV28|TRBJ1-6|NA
CASRGTGNSPLHF
TGTGCCAGCAGGGGTACAGGGAACTCACCCCTCCACTTT
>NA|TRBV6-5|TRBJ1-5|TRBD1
CASTGQNSNQPQHF
TGTGCCAGCACGGGACAGAATAGCAATCAGCCCCAGCATTTT
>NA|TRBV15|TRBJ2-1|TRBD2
CATGRAGSYNEQFF
TGTGCCACCGGGAGGGCCGGATCCTACAATGAGCAGTTCTTC